The source of this T cell receptor (beta chain) is a study of somatic mutations in cytotoxic T cells in rheumatoid arthritis. Sequencing was performed with immunoSEQ multiplex PCR; in TCRdb, only in-frame clones are kept and a portion is missing. The table lists 15,000 to 20,000 clones, less than 75% of them singletons, with around a fifth in the top ten. This CDR3 is built from 13 residues. Trimming stripped 2 bases from V and 2 bases from J, with 6 bases between. Germline V gene data show CDR1 as SNHLY and CDR2 as FYNNEI. The control group consisted of approximately 20 healthy blood donors, whose median age was 56 years (range about 20-75) and of whom approximately 55% were female.

This receptor was identified in a woman aged 60-70 years in good health. The chain is built from TRBV2 and TRBJ1-2, with unresolved D. The source material was CD8+ T cells sorted from blood. The CDR3 region is CASSERQNYGYTF. CDR3 bases: TGTGCCAGCAGTGAACGCCAGAACTATGGCTACACCTTC.